The next 2 T cell receptor beta chains were all read from a single sample in a study of response to subunit inactivated influenza vaccine (dated by TCRdb to the late 2010s). Library creation used RT-PCR. TCRdb lists the instrument as Illumina HiSeq 2500. TCRdb reprocessing: public reads trimmed at Q25 with fastp, clones called with MiXCR, in-frame beta chains kept. Duplicate CDR3 protein sequences are folded into a single record with the most common DNA and genes. Counted in this sample were around 470,000 distinct CDR3 sequences; roughly 7.9% of them appeared once. The ten biggest clones cover about an eighth of the sample. The sequencing used PBMCs from blood, collected less than 30 months after vaccination. Receptors were obtained from a man aged 50-75 years who received an inactivated influenza vaccine. Donor details come from another sample of the same person, matched by shared clones.

In its sample, this clonotype was seen a few times. The chain is built from TRBV7-9 and TRBJ1-2; possible D gene TRBD1, 5 bases. Germline V gene data show CDR1 as SEHNR and CDR2 as FQNEAQ (reference sequence). The ends were cut back, 3 bases at V and 4 bases at J, with 12 bases in the middle. The CDR3 extends over 14 amino acids. In DNA, the CDR3 is TGTGCCAGCAGCTTGACAGAGACGATCTATGGCTACACCTTC. This codes for CASSLTETIYGYTF. The whole variable domain, filled in from reference TRBV7-9 and TRBJ1-2, reads DTGVSQNPRHKITKRGQNVTFRCDPISEHNRLYWYRQTLGQGPEFLTYFQNEAQLEKSRLLSDRFSAERPKGSFSTLEIQRTEQGDSAMYLCASSLTETIYGYTFGSGTRLTVV.

In its sample, this clonotype was seen a few times. The J gene is TRBJ2-5, the V gene TRBV12-3 or TRBV12-4, with 12 bases fitting TRBD2. The CDR3 contains 15 residues. The J segment lost 2 bases and the V segment lost 6 bases, leaving 4 bases of the junction unmatched. CDR3 loop: CASRFGTSGQETQYF. Written as DNA, the CDR3 is TGTGCCAGCAGGTTTGGGACTAGCGGGCAAGAGACCCAGTACTTC.